The rows below give T cell receptor beta chains drawn from one sample of a study of cytomegalovirus exposure and HLA in healthy donors. Assay: immunoSEQ multiplex PCR; the TCRdb copy retains only in-frame clones and omits some. The data contain 200,000 or so clones, approximately 82% of them singletons. The sample consisted of PBMCs. Every receptor here comes from a young woman in good health and CMV-seronegative. The CDR3 runs from the conserved cysteine through the conserved F or W. The D gene is left open where the match is weak. Only some rows state a clone size, as once, few, many or a class for expanded clones.

J,D,V,size,DNA,CDR3
TRBJ1-1,.,TRBV27,.,TGTGCCAGCAGTTTGGTGTCAGGGAGCACTGAAGCTTTCTTT,CASSLVSGSTEAFF
TRBJ2-1,.,TRBV19,.,TGTGCCAGTAGCAAGCCACCCGGAAGGAGGGGTCCCAATGAGCAGTTCTTC,CASSKPPGRRGPNEQFF
TRBJ1-1,TRBD1,TRBV6-1,.,TGTGCCAGCAGGGACAGGGGTCACACTGAAGCTTTCTTT,CASRDRGHTEAFF
TRBJ1-1,TRBD1,TRBV5-1,.,TGCGCCAGCAGCTCGACAGGGTCGAGCACTGAAGCTTTCTTT,CASSSTGSSTEAFF
TRBJ2-2,.,TRBV5-1,.,TGCGCCAGCAGCTTTGGGACCATACAGGACGCCGGGGAGCTGTTTTTT,CASSFGTIQDAGELFF
TRBJ2-1,TRBD2,TRBV19,.,TGTGCCAGTAGTATCGGTAGCGGGAGGGCCTACAATGAGCAGTTCTTC,CASSIGSGRAYNEQFF
TRBJ1-2,.,TRBV6-6,.,TGTGCCAGCCGACCAGGACAGAACTATGGCTACACCTTC,CASRPGQNYGYTF
TRBJ2-5,TRBD1,TRBV6-5,.,TGTGCCAGCAGCCGCCAGGGGGTTATCGCGGAGACCCAGTACTTC,CASSRQGVIAETQYF
TRBJ2-2,.,TRBV2,.,TGTGCCAGCAGTGAGGCGGGAAACACCGGGGAGCTGTTTTTT,CASSEAGNTGELFF
TRBJ2-1,.,TRBV5-1,.,TGCGCCAGCAGCTTGGCCGAACCTTCCTACAATGAGCAGTTCTTC,CASSLAEPSYNEQFF
TRBJ2-2,TRBD1,TRBV7-9,.,TGTGCCAGCAGCTCAAGGACAGGGATGGCCGGGGAGCTGTTTTTT,CASSSRTGMAGELFF
TRBJ1-4,.,TRBV27,.,TGTGCCAGCAGCTATCAGCCATCGACGGAACTGTTTTTT,CASSYQPSTELFF
TRBJ1-5,.,TRBV27,few,TGTGCCAGCAGTGGAACCGGGACGGCTTTTCAGCCCCAGCATTTT,CASSGTGTAFQPQHF
TRBJ2-7,.,TRBV6-1,.,TGTGCCAGCAAGCTGGGGAGTTTAGGCGAGCAGTACTTC,CASKLGSLGEQYF
TRBJ1-1,TRBD1,TRBV6-1,.,TGTGCCATCGGCGGGACAGTGAACACTGAAGCTTTCTTT,CAIGGTVNTEAFF
TRBJ2-3,TRBD1,TRBV4-1,.,TGCGCCAGCAGCCTTACGGGACAGACCGATACGCAGTATTTT,CASSLTGQTDTQYF
TRBJ2-6,.,TRBV5-1,.,TGCGCCAGCAGCTCCTCGACAGGAGGCTCTGGGGCCAACGTCCTGACTTTC,CASSSSTGGSGANVLTF
TRBJ1-5,TRBD1,TRBV19,.,TGTGCCAGTACCCTGGACAGGGGGCGGCAGCAGCCCCAGCATTTT,CASTLDRGRQQPQHF
TRBJ1-1,.,TRBV9,.,TGTGCCAGCAGCCCCGGTAGGGGGTACACTGAAGCTTTCTTT,CASSPGRGYTEAFF
TRBJ2-2,.,TRBV28,.,TGTGCCAGCAGTTCGTGGACTGGCACCGGGGAGCTGTTTTTT,CASSSWTGTGELFF
TRBJ1-1,.,TRBV29-1,.,TGCAGCGTTGAACGGTCGGAGAACACTGAAGCTTTCTTT,CSVERSENTEAFF
TRBJ2-2,TRBD2,TRBV6-5,.,TGTGCCAGCAGCCGGACTAGGACCGGGGAGCTGTTTTTT,CASSRTRTGELFF
TRBJ1-5,.,TRBV6-5,few,TGTGCCAGCAGCCCCCTAGGGGAGCCCCAGCATTTT,CASSPLGEPQHF
TRBJ2-2,TRBD1,TRBV7-8,.,TGTGCCAGCAGCGGACAGGTTTTTTTGGGCACCGGGGAGCTGTTTTTT,CASSGQVFLGTGELFF
TRBJ2-7,.,TRBV5-6,.,TGTGCCAGCAGCTCGGACGGGATCTACGAGCAGTACTTC,CASSSDGIYEQYF
TRBJ1-4,.,TRBV6-6,.,TGTGCCAGCAGTCTCCGTGGCGGGGGGGTTAATGAAAAACTGTTTTTT,CASSLRGGGVNEKLFF
TRBJ2-2,.,TRBV7-9,.,TGTGCCAGCAGCCTCGGGGTGGACACCCCCCACACCGGGGAGCTGTTTTTT,CASSLGVDTPHTGELFF
TRBJ2-7,.,TRBV27,once,TGTGCCAGCAGTTTTAGACAGGTCGGAATTTACGAGCAGTACTTC,CASSFRQVGIYEQYF
TRBJ1-1,.,TRBV5-1,.,TGCGCCAGCAGCTTGGTAGGGTTAGACACTGAAGCTTTCTTT,CASSLVGLDTEAFF